The source of this T cell receptor beta chain is a study of blood T cell repertoires in COVID-19. Overall study context: Some COVID-19 samples were acute and others convalescent; all came from the United States, Italy and Spain. Sample material is recorded as cDNA or gDNA derived from T cells, B-cell-depleted T cells, or PBMCs.

This clone was detected a few times. Looked up from germline, CDR1 is SGHDT and CDR2 is YYEEEE. There are 18 residues in the CDR3. Trimming shortened V by 1 base and J by 3 bases, and 22 bases separated the two germline ends. Libraries were prepared by immunoSEQ multiplex PCR; TCRdb keeps only in-frame clonotypes and omits some of them. Here the sample spans 40,000 to 55,000 clones, approximately 92% being singletons. The Seattle patients joined while their infection was active and were tracked longitudinally afterward. Material for sequencing was peripheral blood. The TCR comes from a man over 45 with COVID-19, enrolled during active disease. J is TRBJ1-1 and V is TRBV5-6, with D possibly TRBD1 on 6 matching bases. The CDR3 bases are TGTGCCAGCAGCTTGAATCTAGGACAGAAATTCGGTTACACTGAAGCTTTCTTT. The encoded protein is CASSLNLGQKFGYTEAFF.